These 27 T cell receptor beta chains were sequenced from one sample in a study of blood T cell repertoires in COVID-19. Measured with immunoSEQ multiplex PCR; TCRdb has only the in-frame clones, and not every one. The table shows roughly 280,000 clones, with over 65% occurring only once. The sample consisted of peripheral blood. The receptors shown here come from a man in his fifties or sixties who had recovered from COVID-19.

CDR3 region: CASSPHRGPYQPQHF. The CDR3 nucleotides are TGCGCCAGCAGCCCTCACAGGGGCCCTTATCAGCCCCAGCATTTT. This chain links TRBV5-1 with TRBJ1-5; TRBD1 aligns across 7 bases. The V and J ends lost 4 bases and 5 bases, in that order; junction bases with no gene match: 9. CDR1 and CDR2 (germline): SGHRS, YFSETQ. This CDR3 contains 15 residues. Looking up the rest from reference TRBV5-1 and TRBJ1-5 gives the full variable domain: KAGVTQTPRYLIKTRGQQVTLSCSPISGHRSVSWYQQTPGQGLQFLFEYFSETQRNKGNFPGRFSGRQFSNSRSEMNVSTLELGDSALYLCASSPHRGPYQPQHFGDGTRLSIL.

The chain uses TRBV7-8 and TRBJ1-5; D is ambiguous. Germline V gene lookup returns CDR1 SGHVS and CDR2 FQNEAQ. Trimming removed 5 bases from V and 0 bases from J, with 20 bases in between. The CDR3 runs 18 residues. DNA for the CDR3: TGTGCCAGCAGCCCCGAGCGGGATGGTGGTTATAGCAATCAGCCCCAGCATTTT. Protein: CASSPERDGGYSNQPQHF. The full variable domain, with the rest looked up from reference TRBV7-8 and TRBJ1-5, is GAGVSQSPRYKVAKRGQDVALRCDPISGHVSLFWYQQALGQGPEFLTYFQNEAQLDKSGLPSDRFFAERPEGSVSTLKIQRTQQEDSAVYLCASSPERDGGYSNQPQHFGDGTRLSIL.

This chain uses TRBV6-1 with TRBJ1-2; no firm D call. V shed 6 bases and J shed 2 bases, with 7 bases lying between them. Germline V lookup: CDR1 MNHNS, CDR2 SASEGT. This CDR3 has 12 amino acids. CDR3 bases: TGTGCCAGCAGAGTGGGCAACTATGGCTACACCTTC. Amino acids: CASRVGNYGYTF.

The chain uses TRBV27 and TRBJ1-1; no clear D. Germline V gene sequence: CDR1 MNHEY, CDR2 SMNVEV (reference sequence). CDR3 length equals 14 residues. The V gene lost 6 bases and the J gene lost 4 bases, with 15 bases spanning the gap. The CDR3: CASSPLWAGTEAFF. CDR3 DNA sequence: TGTGCCAGCAGCCCGTTGTGGGCGGGCACTGAAGCTTTCTTT.

J is TRBJ2-3 and V is TRBV24-1, with TRBD1 identical over 7 bases. Looked up from germline, CDR1 is KGHDR and CDR2 is SFDVKD. There are 14 residues in the CDR3. Germline trimming cut 7 bases from V and 2 bases from J; bases unmatched to any gene: 5. CDR3 residues: CATSGDSYTDTQYF. For the CDR3, the DNA is TGTGCCACCAGCGGGGACAGTTACACAGATACGCAGTATTTT.

This rearrangement joins TRBV30 to TRBJ2-2; D perhaps matches TRBD1 (8 bases). Trimming cost V 6 bases and J 4 bases, with 15 bases left between them. CDR3 size: 14 residues. CDR1 and CDR2 (germline): GTSNPN, SVGIG (reference sequence). CDR3 sequence: CACHRGEGTGELFF. The CDR3 DNA sequence: TGTGCCTGTCACAGGGGGGAGGGCACCGGGGAGCTGTTTTTT.

This clone was recorded once. The chain employs TRBV9 and TRBJ2-3, with unresolved D. Germline V gene data show CDR1 as SGDLS and CDR2 as YYNGEE. V gave up 3 bases and J gave up 6 bases, with 11 bases separating them. The CDR3 runs to 13 residues. The CDR3 loop reads CASSATAVDTQYF. For the CDR3, the DNA is TGTGCCAGCAGCGCGACTGCTGTGGATACGCAGTATTTT.

This clone was seen once. The chain has TRBV3-1 (or the pseudogene TRBV3-2) and TRBJ2-1; 15 bases agree with TRBD2. The length of the CDR3 is 18 residues. CDR1 is LGHDT, CDR2 YNNKEL, per germline (reference sequence). The V segment lost 4 bases and the J segment 6 bases; nucleotides outside the gene matches: 10. This CDR3 is CASSPGGLAGGIFNEQFF. CDR3 DNA sequence: TGTGCCAGCAGCCCCGGGGGACTAGCGGGAGGCATATTCAATGAGCAGTTCTTC.

The CDR3 sequence: CASSPSTGSSSYEQYF. CDR3 sequence (DNA): TGTGCCAGCAGCCCATCGACGGGGTCGAGCTCCTACGAGCAGTACTTC. The V call is TRBV5-4, the J call TRBJ2-7, with D possibly TRBD2 on 5 matching bases. Germline loops: CDR1 SGHNT, CDR2 YYREEE (reference sequence). Between the trimmed V and J ends, which lost 4 bases and 0 bases, there was a span of 17 bases. This CDR3 spans 16 amino acids.

The V gene is TRBV19, the J gene TRBJ2-2, with 7 positions matching TRBD2. This CDR3 has 14 amino acids. The ends lost 6 bases at V and 3 bases at J; junction bases unmatched: 4. CDR1 is LNHDA, CDR2 SQIVND, per germline (reference sequence). The CDR3 here is CASRLSGYTGELFF. The CDR3 DNA follows: TGTGCCAGTAGGCTTAGCGGGTACACCGGGGAGCTGTTTTTT.

About this clone: A read error may produce the germline difference seen at one junction end. V usage is TRBV6-1 and J usage is TRBJ2-5; TRBD1 matches at 9 bases. Germline V gene lookup returns CDR1 MNHNS and CDR2 SASEGT. The CDR3 has 13 residues. The CDR3 DNA reads as TGTGCCAGCAGTGAAGCGCAGAGGACAGGGGACAACTTC. Amino acids: CASSEAQRTGDNF.

The count of this clone is one. V gene TRBV7-2 combines with J gene TRBJ2-5; 8 bases map to TRBD2. The V gene end was trimmed by 5 bases and the J gene end by 5 bases; junction bases not matched to a gene: 10. The CDR3 has 15 residues. Germline-derived CDR1 and CDR2 are SGHTA and FQGNSA. The CDR3 DNA follows: TGTGCCAGCAGCCCAGAGGGGACTAGACACGAGACCCAGTACTTC. It yields the protein CASSPEGTRHETQYF. Full variable domain (rest looked up from reference TRBV7-2 and TRBJ2-5): GAGVSQSPSNKVTEKGKDVELRCDPISGHTALYWYRQSLGQGLEFLIYFQGNSAPDKSGLPSDRFSAERTGGSVSTLTIQRTQQEDSAVYLCASSPEGTRHETQYFGPGTRLLVL.

V gene TRBV19 combines with J gene TRBJ2-2; D is perhaps TRBD1 (5 bases). The germline V and J ends were trimmed by 4 bases and 0 bases, with 9 bases remaining between them. Germline CDR1 LNHDA, CDR2 SQIVND (reference sequence). The CDR3 runs 15 residues. CDR3 nucleotide sequence: TGTGCCAGTAGTAGACAGAGCGCGAACACCGGGGAGCTGTTTTTT. Encoded protein: CASSRQSANTGELFF.

V usage is TRBV30 and J usage is TRBJ2-7, with TRBD2 as a possible D gene (6 bases). CDR3 length equals 13 residues. With 5 bases removed from V and 4 bases from J, the gap between germline ends came to 15 bases. Looked up from germline, CDR1 is GTSNPN and CDR2 is SVGIG (reference sequence). In nucleotides, the CDR3 is TGTGCCTGGGCGGCGGGAAGGTTGTACGAGCAGTACTTC. The encoded protein is CAWAAGRLYEQYF.

The chain has TRBV5-1 and TRBJ2-6; 7 nucleotides match TRBD1. The CDR3 loop spans 16 amino acids. Germline V gene data show CDR1 as SGHRS and CDR2 as YFSETQ. The J segment lost 1 base and the V segment lost 4 bases, leaving 5 bases of the junction unmatched. The CDR3 loop is CASSPTTGSGANVLTF. The CDR3 bases are TGCGCCAGCAGCCCGACGACAGGGTCTGGGGCCAACGTCCTGACTTTC.

The chain combines TRBV5-1 with TRBJ2-3; TRBD2 matches 9 bases. With 0 bases clipped from V and 5 bases from J, the junction kept 7 bases outside the gene matches. Germline lookup yields CDR1 SGHRS and CDR2 YFSETQ. The CDR3 loop spans 16 amino acids. CDR3 coding DNA: TGCGCCAGCAGCTTGGCCGGGACTAGCTCTGGAGATACGCAGTATTTT. It is translated as CASSLAGTSSGDTQYF.

The V and J genes are TRBV11-2 and TRBJ2-2, with D perhaps TRBD1 (6 bases). This CDR3 has 15 amino acids. Germline V gene lookup returns CDR1 SGHAT and CDR2 FQNNGV. Trimming removed 2 bases at V and 4 bases at J, with 11 bases between. The DNA of the CDR3 is TGTGCCAGCAGCTTATGGGGGCGTGTCACCGGGGAGCTGTTTTTT. Its protein is CASSLWGRVTGELFF. Full variable domain (missing parts from reference TRBV11-2 and TRBJ2-2): EAGVAQSPRYKIIEKRQSVAFWCNPISGHATLYWYQQILGQGPKLLIQFQNNGVVDDSQLPKDRFSAERLKGVDSTLKIQPAKLEDSAVYLCASSLWGRVTGELFFGEGSRLTVL.

This clone was detected once. The V call is TRBV6-6, the J call TRBJ1-5; TRBD1 might be the D (5 bases). The CDR3 length is 15 residues. Trimming removed 1 base from V and 0 bases from J, with 7 bases in between. Looked up from germline, CDR1 is MNHNY and CDR2 is SVGAGI (reference sequence). The CDR3 loop is CASSYYQGSNQPQHF. Here the CDR3 DNA reads TGTGCCAGCAGTTACTATCAGGGTAGCAATCAGCCCCAGCATTTT.

The chain carries TRBV5-1 and TRBJ2-7; tentatively, D is TRBD1 (6 bases). The germline CDR1 and CDR2 sequences are SGHRS and YFSETQ. This CDR3 contains 13 residues. V was clipped by 4 bases and J by 4 bases, with 12 bases between them. The CDR3 spells CASSPTGNYEQYF. The CDR3 DNA reads TGCGCCAGCAGCCCGACAGGTAATTACGAGCAGTACTTC.

V is TRBV15 and J is TRBJ2-1, with 11 positions matching TRBD1. Germline V gene sequence: CDR1 LNHNV, CDR2 YYDKDF (reference sequence). The ends lost 4 bases at V and 7 bases at J; junction bases unmatched: 9. The CDR3 length is 16 residues. The CDR3 here is CATSTGTGGGSNEQFF. The CDR3 DNA reads TGTGCCACCAGCACCGGGACAGGGGGAGGTTCTAATGAGCAGTTCTTC. The full variable domain, its missing parts supplied by reference TRBV15 and TRBJ2-1, is DAMVIQNPRYQVTQFGKPVTLSCSQTLNHNVMYWYQQKSSQAPKLLFHYYDKDFNNEADTPDNFQSRRPNTSFCFLDIRSPGLGDTAMYLCATSTGTGGGSNEQFFGPGTRLTVL.

This clone showed up just once. The chain is built from TRBV7-2 and TRBJ1-5; D is perhaps TRBD1 (5 bases). Germline V gene sequence: CDR1 SGHTA, CDR2 FQGNSA. V was trimmed by 1 base and J by 9 bases, leaving 19 bases between them. CDR3 size: 16 residues. The CDR3 DNA sequence: TGTGCCAGCAGCTTAGGTTCCCAGGGTTATATGGGGCCCCAGCATTTT. Translating gives CASSLGSQGYMGPQHF.

The chain uses TRBV6-4 and TRBJ2-5, with 15 bases matching TRBD2. The CDR3 runs 16 residues. Trimming removed 6 bases from V and 2 bases from J; junction bases left unmatched: 4. The V gene's germline CDR1 is MRHNA and CDR2 SNTAGT. DNA for the CDR3: TGTGCCAGCAGCCCCGGACTAGCGGGAGGGCAAGAGACCCAGTACTTC. It yields the protein CASSPGLAGGQETQYF.

The chain carries TRBV6-5 and TRBJ2-1; 7 nucleotides align to TRBD1. The CDR3 extends over 14 amino acids. Trimming at V came to 6 bases and at J to 0 bases, leaving 2 bases not matched to a gene. Germline V gene sequence: CDR1 MNHEY, CDR2 SVGAGI. The CDR3 DNA sequence: TGTGCCAGCAGAAGGGACAGCTCCTACAATGAGCAGTTCTTC. Its translation: CASRRDSSYNEQFF.

This chain connects TRBV27 to TRBJ2-7; D not resolved. This CDR3 contains 13 residues. The germline V gene has CDR1 MNHEY and CDR2 SMNVEV (reference sequence). Trimming took off 3 bases at V and 7 bases at J, with 13 bases between the two ends. CDR3 DNA sequence: TGTGCCAGCAGTTTTGCCGGCCGGGTAGAGCAGTACTTC. Protein product: CASSFAGRVEQYF.

Comments on this clone: Other DNA sequences in this specimen translate into the identical CDR3. This chain uses TRBV6-5 with TRBJ1-5; D is uncertain. V was shortened by 6 bases and J by 1 base, with 7 bases between the two germline ends. The germline CDR1 and CDR2 sequences are MNHEY and SVGAGI. This CDR3 contains 13 residues. In DNA, the CDR3 is TGTGCCAGCAGCCGCCTAAGCAATCAGCCCCAGCATTTT. It is translated as CASSRLSNQPQHF.

This clone appeared a single time. This rearrangement joins TRBV11-2 to TRBJ2-3; weak D call: TRBD1 (6 bases). Trimming stripped 1 base from V and 8 bases from J, with 16 bases between. Germline loops: CDR1 SGHAT, CDR2 FQNNGV. CDR3 length: 15 residues. The CDR3 loop reads CASSLGARGSTTQYF. In DNA, the CDR3 is TGTGCCAGCAGCTTAGGGGCTAGGGGGTCTACTACGCAGTATTTT.

The sample holds a few counts of this clone. The chain combines TRBV28 with TRBJ1-1, with unresolved D. Deletions cut 5 bases from V and 0 bases from J, with 7 bases between. The CDR3 contains 13 residues. Germline CDR1 and CDR2: MDHEN and SYDVKM. CDR3 residues: CASSGVVNTEAFF. As DNA, the CDR3 is TGTGCCAGCAGTGGAGTGGTGAACACTGAAGCTTTCTTT.